The 13 T cell receptor beta chains below were found in one sample sequenced in a study of blood T cell repertoires in COVID-19. TCRdb's table, derived via immunoSEQ multiplex PCR, lists solely in-frame clones and lacks some. The sample records roughly 200,000 clones, 85% being singletons. Source material: PBMCs or T cells enriched from blood (not recorded which). Receptors were obtained from a man in his forties who had recovered from COVID-19.

CDR3 protein: CATSDPASGVYNEQFF. CDR3 coding DNA: TGTGCCACCAGTGACCCAGCAAGCGGGGTCTACAATGAGCAGTTCTTC. The V and J genes are TRBV24-1 and TRBJ2-1; 7 nucleotides agree with TRBD2. The germline V gene encodes CDR1 KGHDR and CDR2 SFDVKD. Germline trimming cut 4 bases from V and 3 bases from J; bases unmatched to any gene: 8. CDR3 length: 16 amino acids.

The rearrangement uses TRBV11-2 and TRBJ1-2; the D gene is possibly TRBD1 (6 bases). Trimming cost V 4 bases and J 8 bases, with 17 bases left between them. The CDR3 loop spans 14 amino acids. Germline CDR1 reads SGHAT; CDR2 reads FQNNGV. The CDR3 sequence: CASSSTRTGQGYTF. The CDR3 DNA reads TGTGCCAGCAGCTCCACACGAACAGGGCAAGGCTACACCTTC.

V usage is TRBV6-5 and J usage is TRBJ2-5; 8 bases agree with TRBD1. Germline CDR1 and CDR2: MNHEY and SVGAGI. The CDR3 is made up of 16 amino acids. The ends lost 0 bases at V and 1 base at J; junction bases unmatched: 4. The CDR3 here is CASSYSPTGGQETQYF. The DNA for the CDR3 is TGTGCCAGCAGTTACTCGCCCACAGGGGGCCAAGAGACCCAGTACTTC.

The chain links TRBV5-8 to TRBJ2-3, with 11 nucleotides matching TRBD1. The CDR3 covers 15 residues. Germline loops: CDR1 SGHTS, CDR2 YDEGEE. The V segment lost 2 bases and the J segment 3 bases; nucleotides outside the gene matches: 2. DNA for the CDR3: TGTGCCAGCAGCTTAGGGACAGGGGGGACAGATACGCAGTATTTT. This encodes CASSLGTGGTDTQYF.

The chain combines TRBV10-1 with TRBJ2-7; 8 positions agree with TRBD2. The CDR3 consists of 14 residues. The V and J ends lost 6 bases and 5 bases, in that order; junction bases with no gene match: 9. Germline-derived CDR1 and CDR2 are WNHNN and SYGVQD (reference sequence). The CDR3 loop is CASRGSGKNDEQYF. The CDR3 nucleotides read TGCGCCAGCAGAGGTAGCGGGAAGAACGACGAGCAGTACTTC.

This chain links TRBV24-1 with TRBJ2-5, with D possibly matching TRBD1 (6 bases). The germline gives CDR1 KGHDR, CDR2 SFDVKD. This CDR3 has 12 amino acids. Deletions cut 3 bases from V and 5 bases from J, with 6 bases between. The CDR3 here is CATSDQGETQYF. Written as DNA, the CDR3 is TGTGCCACCAGTGATCAGGGGGAGACCCAGTACTTC.

This chain uses TRBV19 with TRBJ1-5; the match to TRBD1 covers 9 bases. CDR1 and CDR2 from the germline V gene are LNHDA and SQIVND (reference sequence). V lost 6 bases to trimming and J lost 4 bases; unmatched junction nucleotides: 7. The CDR3 loop spans 15 amino acids. This CDR3 reads CASSPTGTGNQPQHF. The CDR3 DNA reads as TGTGCCAGTAGCCCCACCGGGACAGGGAATCAGCCCCAGCATTTT. Based on the CDR3 plus reference TRBV19 and TRBJ1-5, the full variable domain is DGGITQSPKYLFRKEGQNVTLSCEQNLNHDAMYWYRQDPGQGLRLIYYSQIVNDFQKGDIAEGYSVSREKKESFPLTVTSAQKNPTAFYLCASSPTGTGNQPQHFGDGTRLSIL.

This clone was seen once. This chain connects TRBV10-2 to TRBJ2-3; 9 positions match TRBD2. Germline V CDR1 and CDR2: WSHSY, SAAADI. This CDR3 is 16 amino acids long. V lost 2 bases and J lost 4; bases outside the gene matches: 7. CDR3 region: CASSEGLAGSADTQYF. The CDR3 region has the DNA TGCGCCAGCAGTGAGGGTCTAGCGGGATCGGCAGATACGCAGTATTTT.

The gene calls are TRBV19 and TRBJ2-1, with D tentatively TRBD2 (5 bases). Trimming removed 6 bases from V and 0 bases from J, with 12 bases in between. CDR3 length: 15 residues. CDR1 is LNHDA and CDR2 is SQIVND in the germline V gene (reference sequence). The CDR3 spells CASRGDRGSYNEQFF. CDR3 in DNA: TGTGCCAGTAGGGGAGATCGGGGCTCCTACAATGAGCAGTTCTTC.

This clone was observed at least ten times. The chain employs TRBV7-2 and TRBJ2-1; D perhaps matches TRBD2 (6 bases). Trimming removed 5 bases at V and 7 bases at J, with 21 bases between. Germline V gene lookup returns CDR1 SGHTA and CDR2 FQGNSA. This CDR3 spans 16 amino acids. The CDR3 region has the DNA TGTGCCAGCAGCCCCCTGCTGGGGGGAGGCTTTAATGAGCAGTTCTTC. Encoded protein: CASSPLLGGGFNEQFF.

This clone was recorded a few times. The chain combines TRBV7-9 with TRBJ2-1; 15 bases map to TRBD2. The CDR3 is made up of 18 amino acids. The germline V gene has CDR1 SEHNR and CDR2 FQNEAQ (reference sequence). With 5 bases clipped from V and 12 bases from J, the junction kept 17 bases outside the gene matches. The CDR3 region has the DNA TGTGCCAGCAGCCCCCGGACTAGCGGGAGGGCCGTGGTCCGAGGGCAGTTCTTC. It specifies CASSPRTSGRAVVRGQFF. The variable domain in full, completed from reference TRBV7-9 and TRBJ2-1, reads DTGVSQNPRHKITKRGQNVTFRCDPISEHNRLYWYRQTLGQGPEFLTYFQNEAQLEKSRLLSDRFSAERPKGSFSTLEIQRTEQGDSAMYLCASSPRTSGRAVVRGQFFGPGTRLTVL.

This chain links TRBV6-4 with TRBJ1-3; D is undetermined. The CDR3 is made up of 14 amino acids. V was clipped by 5 bases and J by 4 bases, with 12 bases between them. CDR1 is MRHNA, CDR2 SNTAGT, per germline. CDR3 sequence: CASSPTSAGNTIYF. CDR3 nucleotide sequence: TGTGCCAGCAGTCCGACTTCGGCGGGAAACACCATATATTTT.

The chain carries TRBV3-1 (or the pseudogene TRBV3-2) and TRBJ2-5; 10 nucleotides match TRBD1. This CDR3 is built from 15 residues. The ends lost 4 bases at V and 4 bases at J; junction bases unmatched: 6. CDR1 and CDR2 from the germline V gene are LGHDT and YNNKEL (reference sequence). The chain's CDR3 is CASSPGQGVGETQYF. CDR3 DNA: TGTGCCAGCAGCCCCGGACAGGGGGTCGGAGAGACCCAGTACTTC.